Described below is a single T cell receptor beta chain sequence and its context. Its antigen remains unknown. Germline V lookup: CDR1 SGHTA, CDR2 FQGNSA. The CDR3 has 14 amino acids. V gave up 2 bases and J gave up 7 bases, with 15 bases separating them. 60 Vbeta and 13 Jbeta primers were used in PCR. As originally analysed: In a later analysis, 79 million or so unique TCR beta chains included roughly 11 million shared by two or more donors. Sequencing was performed with immunoSEQ multiplex PCR; in TCRdb, only in-frame clones are kept and a portion is missing. The DNA was the basis for D and trimming; V, J and clone size are from that table. The table includes roughly 100,000 clones, around 70% detected once. The data were obtained in a study of cytomegalovirus exposure and HLA in healthy donors. Study-wide points: Association of a missense DCLRE1C variant with TCR beta V- and J-gene trimming was reported in a later analysis.

This sequence was found in a man in his thirties or forties in good health and CMV-seronegative. Sequenced: PBMCs. The chain combines TRBV7-2 with TRBJ2-7; D may be TRBD1 (6 bases). The chain's CDR3 is CASSLHSTGLEQYF. CDR3 DNA: TGTGCCAGCAGCTTACATTCGACAGGACTTGAGCAGTACTTC.